Listed below are T cell receptor beta chains from one sample, sequenced in a study of T cells after yellow fever vaccination. From the 5' RACE reads, TCRdb called clonotypes with MiXCR, one entry per CDR3 protein. The sample carries about 360,000 distinct CDR3 sequences, about 6.2% recorded once. Sequenced here: PBMCs, sampled 5 days after the yellow fever booster vaccination. The receptors derive from a young man who received the YFV17D yellow fever vaccine. CDR3s include the opening cysteine and the closing phenylalanine or tryptophan. A D gene is named only where the DNA matches it firmly. Size tells how often a clone was seen (once, few, many) or the class of an expanded clone, and some rows leave it out.

V gene	D gene	clone size	J gene	CDR3 protein	CDR3 DNA
TRBV7-8	-	few	TRBJ1-2	CASSLDQGVYGYTF	TGTGCCAGCAGCTTAGACCAGGGTGTCTATGGCTACACCTTC
TRBV12-3/TRBV12-4	-	few	TRBJ1-5	CASSLGARGYQPQHF	TGTGCCAGCAGTTTAGGGGCTAGGGGCTATCAGCCCCAGCATTTT
TRBV29-1	-	many	TRBJ2-1	CSVEDPKRNNEQFF	TGCAGCGTTGAAGATCCGAAGAGGAACAATGAGCAGTTCTTC
TRBV27	TRBD1	many	TRBJ1-5	CATRGANSNQPQHF	TGTGCCACCAGGGGGGCTAATAGCAATCAGCCCCAGCATTTT
TRBV18	-	few	TRBJ1-5	CASSQGPGNQPQHF	TGTGCCAGCTCACAGGGTCCGGGCAATCAGCCCCAGCATTTT
TRBV7-2	-	few	TRBJ2-5	CASSLVDGRSETQYF	TGTGCCAGCAGCTTAGTGGACGGGAGAAGCGAGACCCAGTACTTC
TRBV15	-	many	TRBJ2-7	CATSSLWDFGSRYEQYF	TGTGCCACCAGCAGCCTATGGGACTTTGGATCGAGGTACGAGCAGTACTTC
TRBV6-2/TRBV6-3	TRBD2	few	TRBJ2-7	CASTLLGGTSGYEQYF	TGTGCCAGCACTCTACTCGGGGGGACTAGCGGCTACGAGCAGTACTTC
TRBV4-3	-	few	TRBJ2-5	CASSQESGALFGTQYF	TGCGCCAGCAGCCAAGAGTCAGGGGCATTATTTGGGACCCAGTACTTC
TRBV30	-	-	TRBJ2-7	CAGGRSTYEQYF	TGTGCCGGGGGACGTTCGACCTACGAGCAGTACTTC
TRBV4-2	TRBD2	-	TRBJ2-5	CASSRNPWTSGRGQETQYF	TGTGCCAGCAGCCGCAACCCGTGGACTAGCGGGAGGGGTCAAGAGACCCAGTACTTC
TRBV14	-	few	TRBJ2-7	CASSQDNEQYF	TGTGCCAGCAGCCAAGACAACGAGCAGTACTTC
TRBV30	-	few	TRBJ1-1	CAWSEGVLNTEAFF	TGTGCCTGGAGTGAGGGGGTCCTGAACACTGAAGCTTTCTTT
TRBV5-1	-	few	TRBJ2-1	CASSRSEEQFF	TGCGCCAGCAGCCGTAGCGAGGAGCAGTTCTTC
TRBV2	-	few	TRBJ2-5	CASSEWLETQYF	TGTGCCAGCAGTGAATGGTTGGAGACCCAGTACTTC
TRBV30	-	-	TRBJ2-5	CAWSVIAEGAQYF	TGTGCCTGGAGTGTGATCGCGGAAGGGGCCCAGTACTTC
TRBV7-2	-	-	TRBJ2-7	CASARSQTYEQYF	TGTGCCAGCGCTCGAAGCCAAACCTACGAGCAGTACTTC
TRBV20-1	TRBD2	many	TRBJ2-1	CSARDAAGTSGNEQFF	TGCAGTGCTAGAGATGCGGCCGGGACTAGCGGGAATGAGCAGTTCTTC
TRBV4-2	TRBD1	-	TRBJ2-5	CASSRTGEFEETQYF	TGTGCCAGCAGCCGGACAGGAGAATTTGAGGAGACCCAGTACTTC
TRBV5-1	TRBD2	-	TRBJ2-1	CASSLEGLAGGYNEQFF	TGCGCCAGCAGCTTGGAAGGTTTAGCGGGAGGCTACAATGAGCAGTTCTTC
TRBV7-2	-	few	TRBJ2-7	CASSSRGVSYEQYF	TGTGCCAGCAGCTCGAGGGGGGTCTCCTACGAGCAGTACTTC
TRBV6-5	-	many	TRBJ2-2	CASSYPQEGIGGTGELFF	TGTGCCAGCAGTTACCCCCAAGAGGGGATAGGAGGCACCGGGGAGCTGTTTTTT
TRBV12-3/TRBV12-4	-	few	TRBJ2-3	CASSLDGRGTSTDTQYF	TGTGCCAGCAGTTTAGATGGGCGGGGAACTAGCACAGATACGCAGTATTTT
TRBV10-3	-	few	TRBJ2-7	CAISGQYYEQYF	TGTGCCATCAGCGGACAATACTACGAGCAGTACTTC
TRBV7-2	-	many	TRBJ2-7	CASSLGPVSYEQYF	TGTGCCAGCAGCTTAGGTCCAGTCTCCTACGAGCAGTACTTC
TRBV5-1	TRBD1	-	TRBJ2-2	CASSLNRGTGDTGELFF	TGCGCCAGCAGCTTGAACAGAGGGACAGGGGACACCGGGGAGCTGTTTTTT
TRBV10-2	-	-	TRBJ2-2	CASRVRGGGTGELFF	TGCGCCAGCAGGGTCAGGGGTGGAGGCACCGGGGAGCTGTTTTTT
TRBV5-1	-	-	TRBJ2-3	CASGFGDSTDTQYF	TGCGCCAGCGGGTTTGGAGACAGCACAGATACGCAGTATTTT
TRBV2	-	few	TRBJ1-5	CATAEESNQPQHF	TGTGCCACAGCAGAAGAAAGCAATCAGCCCCAGCATTTT